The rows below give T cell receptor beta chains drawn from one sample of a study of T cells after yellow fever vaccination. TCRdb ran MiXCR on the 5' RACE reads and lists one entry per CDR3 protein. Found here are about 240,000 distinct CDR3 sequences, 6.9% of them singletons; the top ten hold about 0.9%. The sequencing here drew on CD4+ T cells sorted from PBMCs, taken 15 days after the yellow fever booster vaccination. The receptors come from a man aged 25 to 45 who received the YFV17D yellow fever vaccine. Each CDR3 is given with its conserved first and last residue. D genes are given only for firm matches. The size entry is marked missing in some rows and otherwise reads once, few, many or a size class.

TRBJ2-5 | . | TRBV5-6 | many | CASSLVLLQETQYF | TGTGCCAGCAGCTTGGTTTTGCTCCAAGAGACCCAGTACTTC
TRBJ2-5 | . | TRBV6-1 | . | CASSPGVKETQYF | TGTGCCAGCAGCCCAGGGGTCAAGGAGACCCAGTACTTC
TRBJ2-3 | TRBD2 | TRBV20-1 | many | CSAREARLRGELFPDTQYF | TGCAGTGCTAGAGAAGCCCGTCTTCGGGGGGAATTGTTCCCAGATACGCAGTATTTT
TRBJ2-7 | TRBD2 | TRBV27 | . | CASSRPGLAGDLEQYF | TGTGCCAGCAGCCGCCCCGGACTAGCGGGAGATCTCGAGCAGTACTTC
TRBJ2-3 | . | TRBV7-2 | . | CASSVSRGTDTQYF | TGTGCCAGCAGCGTCTCTAGAGGCACAGATACGCAGTATTTT
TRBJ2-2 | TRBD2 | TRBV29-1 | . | CSVGNLAGGPTRELFF | TGCAGCGTTGGGAACCTAGCGGGAGGGCCTACTCGGGAGCTGTTTTTT
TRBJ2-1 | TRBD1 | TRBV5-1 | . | CASSQGTGEAEQFF | TGCGCCAGCAGCCAAGGGACAGGGGAGGCTGAGCAGTTCTTC
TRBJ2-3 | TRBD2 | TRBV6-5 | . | CASRGLAGDLWGDTQYF | TGTGCCAGCAGGGGACTAGCGGGAGACCTCTGGGGAGATACGCAGTATTTT
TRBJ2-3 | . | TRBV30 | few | CAWHKGGGFSSDTQYF | TGTGCCTGGCACAAGGGAGGGGGCTTTTCCTCAGATACGCAGTATTTT
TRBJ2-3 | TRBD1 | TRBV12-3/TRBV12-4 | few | CASSFGQEPQYF | TGTGCCAGCAGTTTCGGACAGGAGCCGCAGTATTTT
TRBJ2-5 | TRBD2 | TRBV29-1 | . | CSCEASGTTIQYF | TGCAGCTGCGAGGCTAGCGGGACAACGATCCAGTACTTC
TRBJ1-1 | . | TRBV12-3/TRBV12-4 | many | CASSLFRNTEAFF | TGTGCCAGCAGTTTATTTCGGAATACTGAAGCTTTCTTT
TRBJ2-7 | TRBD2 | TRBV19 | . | CASTPPGTSGRYEQYF | TGTGCCAGTACCCCACCTGGGACTAGCGGGAGGTACGAGCAGTACTTC
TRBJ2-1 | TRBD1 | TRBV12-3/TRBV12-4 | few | CASGRDRGTYNEQFF | TGTGCCAGCGGAAGAGACAGGGGAACCTACAATGAGCAGTTCTTC
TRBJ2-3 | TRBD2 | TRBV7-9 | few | CASSFSGRRGADTQYF | TGTGCCAGCAGCTTTAGCGGGAGGAGAGGGGCAGATACGCAGTATTTT
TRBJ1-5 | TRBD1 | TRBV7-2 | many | CASSLTGAQPQHF | TGTGCCAGCAGCTTGACAGGGGCCCAGCCCCAGCATTTT
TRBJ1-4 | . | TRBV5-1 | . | CASSLGTGTNEKLFF | TGCGCCAGCAGCTTGGGGACGGGTACTAATGAAAAACTGTTTTTT
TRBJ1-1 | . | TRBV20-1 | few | CSAFRTAMNTEAFF | TGCAGTGCTTTCAGGACAGCGATGAACACTGAAGCTTTCTTT